A selection of T cell receptor beta chains follows, all from one sample in a study of cytomegalovirus exposure and HLA in healthy donors. Using immunoSEQ multiplex PCR, the repertoire was profiled, and TCRdb retains in-frame clones only, with some absent. Of tens of thousands of clones listed, around 80% are singletons. The sequenced sample consisted of PBMCs. Receptors were obtained from a man between 50 and 59 years old in good health and CMV-seropositive. CDR3s include the opening cysteine and the closing phenylalanine or tryptophan. The D gene is left open where the match is weak. Clone size is given for some rows only: seen once, a few or many times, or a class if the clone is expanded.

j_call | clone_size | v_call | d_call | cdr3_aa | cdr3_nt
TRBJ2-2 | few | TRBV7-3 | - | CASRTHGTGELFF | TGTGCCAGCAGAACCCACGGCACCGGGGAGCTGTTTTTT
TRBJ2-5 | - | TRBV27 | - | CASSSQGIGETQYF | TGTGCCAGCAGTTCTCAGGGAATTGGGGAGACCCAGTACTTC
TRBJ1-1 | - | TRBV5-5 | - | CASSTPGGVGTEAFF | TGTGCCAGCAGCACCCCTGGCGGGGTTGGCACTGAAGCTTTCTTT
TRBJ2-1 | - | TRBV10-3 | TRBD2 | CAISVGGSSYNEQFF | TGTGCCATCAGTGTGGGCGGGAGCTCCTACAATGAGCAGTTCTTC
TRBJ2-5 | - | TRBV7-2 | TRBD2 | CASSLFGGAGETQYF | TGTGCCAGCAGCTTATTCGGGGGGGCCGGAGAGACCCAGTACTTC
TRBJ1-4 | - | TRBV28 | TRBD1 | CASSKTGANEKLFF | TGTGCCAGCAGTAAAACAGGGGCTAACGAAAAACTGTTTTTT
TRBJ1-3 | - | TRBV27 | TRBD1 | CASSDLGTGTNTIYF | TGTGCCAGCAGTGATTTGGGGACAGGGACGAACACCATATATTTT
TRBJ2-7 | - | TRBV18 | TRBD1 | CASSEFQGDEQYF | TGTGCCAGCTCAGAGTTTCAGGGGGACGAGCAGTACTTC
TRBJ1-1 | - | TRBV5-8 | - | CASSRMGGTNTEAFF | TGTGCCAGCAGCCGCATGGGGGGGACCAACACTGAAGCTTTCTTT
TRBJ1-1 | - | TRBV6-5 | - | CASSYSTNTEAFF | TGTGCCAGCAGTTACTCGACTAACACTGAAGCTTTCTTT
TRBJ1-2 | - | TRBV30 | - | CAWSREANYGYTF | TGTGCCTGGAGTAGGGAGGCAAACTATGGCTACACCTTC
TRBJ2-2 | - | TRBV6-6 | - | CASSVLTGELFF | TGTGCCAGCAGTGTACTAACCGGGGAGCTGTTTTTT
TRBJ2-5 | - | TRBV9 | TRBD2 | CASSVALAGGETQYF | TGTGCCAGCAGCGTAGCCCTAGCGGGCGGCGAGACCCAGTACTTC
TRBJ1-6 | - | TRBV19 | TRBD1 | CASSAGQGAGPLHF | TGTGCCAGTAGTGCGGGACAGGGCGCGGGGCCCCTCCACTTT
TRBJ2-3 | - | TRBV28 | - | CASSLEPIDRYYNEPFF | TGTGCCAGCAGTTTGGAGCCTATAGACCGGTATTACAATGAGCCGTTCTTC
TRBJ2-1 | - | TRBV7-8 | TRBD2 | CASSRTGGEKHEQFF | TGTGCCAGCAGCAGAACGGGGGGGGAAAAACATGAGCAGTTCTTC
TRBJ2-7 | - | TRBV5-1 | TRBD1 | CASSLFSRTGTFSYEQYF | TGCGCCAGCAGCTTGTTTTCTCGGACAGGGACTTTCTCCTACGAGCAGTACTTC
TRBJ2-7 | - | TRBV7-9 | TRBD2 | CASSTGLAQYF | TGTGCCAGCAGCACGGGACTAGCTCAGTACTTC
TRBJ2-7 | once | TRBV27 | TRBD2 | CASSLLDTGVGTSGRSQQYF | TGTGCCAGCAGTTTATTGGACACAGGGGTAGGGACTAGCGGGAGAAGTCAGCAGTACTTC
TRBJ2-1 | - | TRBV27 | TRBD2 | CASSLAGGPNNEQFF | TGTGCCAGCAGTTTAGCGGGAGGGCCAAACAATGAGCAGTTCTTC
TRBJ2-5 | - | TRBV7-2 | - | CASSPGRDRQETQYF | TGTGCCAGCAGCCCCGGAAGAGACAGGCAAGAGACCCAGTACTTC
TRBJ2-3 | - | TRBV6-5 | TRBD2 | CASSYSWRESTDTQYF | TGTGCCAGCAGTTACTCCTGGCGGGAGAGCACAGATACGCAGTATTTT
TRBJ2-7 | - | TRBV11-1 | - | CASSWGTFYEQYF | TGTGCCAGCAGCTGGGGGACTTTCTACGAGCAGTACTTC
TRBJ1-2 | - | TRBV4-1 | - | CASSQGGEVGYGYTF | TGCGCCAGCAGCCAAGGGGGAGAGGTTGGCTATGGCTACACCTTC
TRBJ2-1 | few | TRBV4-2 | - | CASSQDAKNNEQFF | TGTGCCAGCAGCCAAGACGCGAAAAACAATGAGCAGTTCTTC
TRBJ2-1 | - | TRBV29-1 | - | CSAVGTDSYNEQFF | TGCAGCGCTGTCGGGACTGACTCCTACAATGAGCAGTTCTTC
TRBJ1-2 | few | TRBV7-9 | - | CSSSTGGYTF | TGTTCCAGCAGCACCGGGGGCTACACCTTC
TRBJ2-7 | - | TRBV5-4 | TRBD2 | CASSEEAGTTYEQYF | TGTGCCAGCAGCGAGGAAGCGGGAACAACCTACGAGCAGTACTTC
TRBJ2-5 | - | TRBV5-6 | - | CASSSLGDKYQETQYF | TGTGCCAGCAGCTCACTAGGCGATAAGTACCAAGAGACCCAGTACTTC
TRBJ1-5 | - | TRBV7-2 | - | CASSRGYSNQPQHF | TGTGCCAGCAGTCGGGGGTATAGCAATCAGCCCCAGCATTTT
TRBJ2-1 | - | TRBV7-9 | - | CASSLLGVSPSNEQFF | TGTGCCAGCAGCTTACTAGGTGTCTCCCCTTCCAATGAGCAGTTCTTC
TRBJ2-5 | - | TRBV7-9 | TRBD2 | CCSRSRTSGRAQETQYF | TGTTGCAGCAGATCAAGGACTAGCGGGAGGGCCCAAGAGACCCAGTACTTC
TRBJ1-4 | - | TRBV4-3 | - | CASSLRSNEKLFF | TGCGCCAGCAGCCTCCGGAGTAATGAAAAACTGTTTTTT
TRBJ1-5 | - | TRBV19 | - | CASSQNFQPQHF | TGTGCCAGTAGTCAAAATTTTCAGCCCCAGCATTTT
TRBJ2-7 | - | TRBV7-8 | - | CASSSTYEQYF | TGTGCCAGCAGCTCTACCTACGAGCAGTACTTC
TRBJ2-2 | - | TRBV28 | - | CAVKGDFVASGELFF | TGTGCCGTAAAAGGGGACTTTGTAGCCTCCGGGGAGCTGTTTTTT
TRBJ2-3 | - | TRBV7-3 | TRBD1 | CASSLTYPGQGTQYF | TGTGCCAGCAGCTTAACTTACCCGGGACAGGGGACGCAGTATTTT
TRBJ2-5 | - | TRBV9 | - | CASSSQRPSSYQQYF | TGTGCCAGCAGCTCCCAGCGGCCCAGCTCCTACCAGCAGTACTTC
TRBJ1-2 | - | TRBV18 | TRBD1 | CASSPGTGGKGYGYTF | TGTGCCAGCTCACCAGGGACAGGGGGCAAGGGCTATGGCTACACCTTC
TRBJ1-1 | few | TRBV20-1 | - | CSAIPEAFF | TGCAGTGCTATTCCGGAAGCTTTCTTT
TRBJ2-3 | - | TRBV5-1 | TRBD1 | CASTSGQVTDTQYF | TGCGCCAGCACCTCGGGACAGGTCACAGATACGCAGTATTTT
TRBJ2-2 | - | TRBV30 | - | CAWSPAGTGELFF | TGTGCCTGGAGCCCGGCGGGCACCGGGGAGCTGTTTTTT
TRBJ2-7 | - | TRBV18 | TRBD1 | CASSPRQGALGEQYF | TGTGCCAGCTCACCACGACAGGGGGCGTTGGGCGAGCAGTACTTC
TRBJ2-7 | - | TRBV19 | TRBD1 | CASSIAGTGQDYEQYF | TGTGCCAGTAGTATAGCGGGGACAGGGCAAGACTACGAGCAGTACTTC
TRBJ1-5 | - | TRBV7-9 | - | CASSLAQNREDNQPQHF | TGTGCCAGCAGCTTAGCTCAGAACAGGGAAGACAATCAGCCCCAGCATTTT
TRBJ2-7 | - | TRBV11-2 | - | CASSSARDIYEQYF | TGTGCCAGCAGCTCTGCCCGGGACATCTACGAGCAGTACTTC
TRBJ2-3 | few | TRBV9 | TRBD1 | CASSVVGGKDTQYF | TGTGCCAGCAGCGTAGTAGGGGGCAAAGATACGCAGTATTTT
TRBJ2-5 | - | TRBV15 | TRBD1 | CATSLQGATGETQYF | TGTGCCACCAGTCTACAGGGGGCGACTGGGGAGACCCAGTACTTC
TRBJ2-7 | - | TRBV18 | - | CASSPTTGEKYEQYF | TGTGCCAGCTCACCAACTACGGGAGAAAAGTACGAGCAGTACTTC
TRBJ1-5 | - | TRBV7-6 | - | CASSAERAQPQHF | TGTGCCAGCAGCGCCGAGAGGGCGCAGCCCCAGCATTTT
TRBJ2-3 | few | TRBV15 | TRBD2 | CATSRPKGLAGAPSTDAQYF | TGTGCCACCAGCAGACCCAAGGGACTAGCGGGGGCCCCTAGCACAGATGCGCAGTATTTT
TRBJ2-2 | few | TRBV6-5 | TRBD1 | CASRTRDRGTGELFF | TGTGCCAGCAGGACCCGGGACAGGGGCACCGGGGAGCTGTTTTTT
TRBJ2-7 | - | TRBV10-3 | - | CAISEPSGQGAYEQYF | TGTGCCATCAGTGAGCCCTCAGGGCAAGGGGCCTACGAGCAGTACTTC
TRBJ1-2 | - | TRBV5-5 | - | CASSRGLNYGYTF | TGTGCCAGCAGCAGGGGACTCAACTATGGCTACACCTTC
TRBJ1-1 | - | TRBV18 | TRBD1 | CASSPLGTGKSGNTEAFF | TGTGCCAGCTCACCACTCGGGACAGGAAAATCAGGGAACACTGAAGCTTTCTTT
TRBJ2-3 | - | TRBV2 | TRBD2 | CASRSGGLLSAQYF | TGTGCCAGCAGATCGGGGGGACTCTTATCGGCGCAGTATTTT
TRBJ1-2 | - | TRBV28 | - | CASSAARTTF | TGTGCCAGCAGTGCAGCAAGGACTACCTTC
TRBJ1-4 | - | TRBV7-2 | TRBD1 | CVSSLGNIGTGMEKLFF | TGTGTCAGCAGCTTAGGGAATATAGGGACAGGGATGGAAAAACTGTTTTTT
TRBJ2-3 | - | TRBV5-6 | TRBD2 | CASSLAQLAGLTDTQYF | TGTGCCAGCAGCTTGGCACAGCTAGCGGGACTCACAGATACGCAGTATTTT
TRBJ2-6 | - | TRBV2 | - | CASSELTSGANVLTF | TGTGCCAGCAGTGAACTTACTTCTGGGGCCAACGTCCTGACTTTC